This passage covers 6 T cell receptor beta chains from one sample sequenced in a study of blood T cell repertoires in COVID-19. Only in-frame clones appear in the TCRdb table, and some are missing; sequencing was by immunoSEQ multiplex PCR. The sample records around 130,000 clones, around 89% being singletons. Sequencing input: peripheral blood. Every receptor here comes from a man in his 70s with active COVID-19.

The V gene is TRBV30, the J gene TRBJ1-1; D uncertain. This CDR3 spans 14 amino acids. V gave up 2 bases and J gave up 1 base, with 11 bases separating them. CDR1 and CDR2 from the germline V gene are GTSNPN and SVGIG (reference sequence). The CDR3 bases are TGTGCCTGGAGTCTTGGACGGGGGAACACTGAAGCTTTCTTT. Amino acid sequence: CAWSLGRGNTEAFF.

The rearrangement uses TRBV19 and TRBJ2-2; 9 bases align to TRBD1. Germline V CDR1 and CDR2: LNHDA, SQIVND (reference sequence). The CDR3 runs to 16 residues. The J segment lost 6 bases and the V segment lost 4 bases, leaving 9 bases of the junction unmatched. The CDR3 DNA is TGTGCCAGTAGTACGGGACAGGGTAATGTGGCCGGGGAGCTGTTTTTT. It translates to CASSTGQGNVAGELFF.

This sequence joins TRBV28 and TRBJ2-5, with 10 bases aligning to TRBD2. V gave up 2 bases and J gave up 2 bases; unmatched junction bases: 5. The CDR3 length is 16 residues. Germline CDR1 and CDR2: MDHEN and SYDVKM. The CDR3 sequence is CASSLTSGTYQETQYF. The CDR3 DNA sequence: TGTGCCAGCAGTTTAACTAGCGGGACCTATCAAGAGACCCAGTACTTC. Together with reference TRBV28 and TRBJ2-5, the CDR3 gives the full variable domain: DVKVTQSSRYLVKRTGEKVFLECVQDMDHENMFWYRQDPGLGLRLIYFSYDVKMKEKGDIPEGYSVSREKKERFSLILESASTNQTSMYLCASSLTSGTYQETQYFGPGTRLLVL.

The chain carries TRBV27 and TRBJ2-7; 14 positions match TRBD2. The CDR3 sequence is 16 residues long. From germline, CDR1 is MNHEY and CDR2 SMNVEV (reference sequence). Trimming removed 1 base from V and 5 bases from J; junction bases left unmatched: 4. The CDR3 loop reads CASSLWTSGRMHEQYF. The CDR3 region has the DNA TGTGCCAGCAGTTTATGGACTAGCGGGAGGATGCACGAGCAGTACTTC.

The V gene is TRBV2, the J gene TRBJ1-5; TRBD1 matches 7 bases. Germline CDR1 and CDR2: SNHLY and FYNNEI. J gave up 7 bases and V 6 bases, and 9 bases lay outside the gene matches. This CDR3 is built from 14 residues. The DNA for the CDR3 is TGTGCCAGCAGAGACAGGGCTGGTGGACAGCCCCAGCATTTT. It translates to CASRDRAGGQPQHF.

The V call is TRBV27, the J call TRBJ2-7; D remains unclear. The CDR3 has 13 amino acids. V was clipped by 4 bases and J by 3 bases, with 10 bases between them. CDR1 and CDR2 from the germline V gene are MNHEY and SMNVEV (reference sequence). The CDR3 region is CASSSRNLYEQYF. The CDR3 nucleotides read TGTGCCAGCAGTTCCAGGAACCTCTACGAGCAGTACTTC.